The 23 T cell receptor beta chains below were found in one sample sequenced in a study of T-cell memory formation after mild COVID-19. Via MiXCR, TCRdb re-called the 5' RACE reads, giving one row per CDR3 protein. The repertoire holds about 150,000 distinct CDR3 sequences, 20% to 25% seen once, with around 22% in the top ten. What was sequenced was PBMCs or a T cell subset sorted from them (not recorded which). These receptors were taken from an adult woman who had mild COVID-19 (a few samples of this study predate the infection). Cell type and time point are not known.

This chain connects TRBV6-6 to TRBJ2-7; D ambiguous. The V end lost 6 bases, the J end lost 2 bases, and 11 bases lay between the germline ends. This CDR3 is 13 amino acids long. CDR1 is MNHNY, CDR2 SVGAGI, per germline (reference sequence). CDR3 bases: TGTGCCAGCAGCCCTAATGCCGCCTACGAGCAGTACTTC. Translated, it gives CASSPNAAYEQYF.

The CDR3 region has the DNA TGTGCCAGCAGTTCCTGGGATACCTCAACTAACTATGGCTACACCTTC. This codes for CASSSWDTSTNYGYTF. The V gene is TRBV27, the J gene TRBJ1-2; D unclear. Between the trimmed V and J ends, which lost 4 bases and 0 bases, there was a span of 15 bases. CDR3 size: 16 residues. Germline CDR1 reads MNHEY; CDR2 reads SMNVEV (reference sequence).

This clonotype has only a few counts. This CDR3 is CASSLIAGGHNEQFF. CDR3 sequence (DNA): TGTGCCAGCAGCTTAATAGCGGGAGGTCACAATGAGCAGTTCTTC. The chain combines TRBV7-3 with TRBJ2-1, with 10 positions matching TRBD2. The CDR3 extends over 15 amino acids. Unmatched junction bases numbered 2, after V lost 1 base and J lost 5 bases. CDR1 is SGHTA and CDR2 is FQGTGA in the germline V gene. Full variable domain (remainder filled in from reference TRBV7-3 and TRBJ2-1): GAGVSQTPSNKVTEKGKYVELRCDPISGHTALYWYRQSLGQGPEFLIYFQGTGAADDSGLPNDRFFAVRPEGSVSTLKIQRTERGDSAVYLCASSLIAGGHNEQFFGPGTRLTVL.

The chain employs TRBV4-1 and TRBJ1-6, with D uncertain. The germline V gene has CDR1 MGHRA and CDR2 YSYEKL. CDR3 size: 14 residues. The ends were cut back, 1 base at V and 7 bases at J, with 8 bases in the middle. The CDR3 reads CASSQGSPNSPLHF. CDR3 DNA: TGCGCCAGCAGCCAAGGTTCCCCAAATTCACCCCTCCACTTT.

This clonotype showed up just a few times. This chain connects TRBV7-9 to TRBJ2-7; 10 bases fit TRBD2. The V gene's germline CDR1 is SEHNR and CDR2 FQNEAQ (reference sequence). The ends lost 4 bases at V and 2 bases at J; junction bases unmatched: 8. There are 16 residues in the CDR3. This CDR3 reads CASSSPSGGRTYEQYF. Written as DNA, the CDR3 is TGTGCCAGCAGCTCCCCTAGCGGGGGTCGAACCTACGAGCAGTACTTC.

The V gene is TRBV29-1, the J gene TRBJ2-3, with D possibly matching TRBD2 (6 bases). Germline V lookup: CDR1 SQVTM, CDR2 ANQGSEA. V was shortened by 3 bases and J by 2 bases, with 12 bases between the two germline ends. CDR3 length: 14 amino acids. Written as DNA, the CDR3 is TGCAGCGTTGAGGTGGAGGGTCTCACAGATACGCAGTATTTT. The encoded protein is CSVEVEGLTDTQYF.

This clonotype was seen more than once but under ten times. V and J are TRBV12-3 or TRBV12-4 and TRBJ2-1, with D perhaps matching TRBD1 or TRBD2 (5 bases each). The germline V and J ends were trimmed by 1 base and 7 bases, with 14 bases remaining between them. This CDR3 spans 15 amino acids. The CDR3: CASSLVGEWGNEQFF. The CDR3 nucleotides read TGTGCCAGCAGTTTAGTAGGGGAATGGGGGAATGAGCAGTTCTTC.

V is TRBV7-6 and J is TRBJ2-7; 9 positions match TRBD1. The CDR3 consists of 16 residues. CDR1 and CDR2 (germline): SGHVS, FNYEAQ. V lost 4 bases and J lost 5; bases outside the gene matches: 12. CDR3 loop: CASSSGLGTGNHEQYF. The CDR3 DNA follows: TGTGCCAGCAGCTCAGGACTGGGGACAGGGAACCACGAGCAGTACTTC.

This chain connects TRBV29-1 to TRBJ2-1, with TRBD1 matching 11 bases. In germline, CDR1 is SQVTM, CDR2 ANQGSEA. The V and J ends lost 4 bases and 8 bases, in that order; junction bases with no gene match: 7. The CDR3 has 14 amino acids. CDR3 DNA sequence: TGCAGCGTTGTTGTCGGGACAGGGGGGTATGAGCAGTTCTTC. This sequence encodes CSVVVGTGGYEQFF.

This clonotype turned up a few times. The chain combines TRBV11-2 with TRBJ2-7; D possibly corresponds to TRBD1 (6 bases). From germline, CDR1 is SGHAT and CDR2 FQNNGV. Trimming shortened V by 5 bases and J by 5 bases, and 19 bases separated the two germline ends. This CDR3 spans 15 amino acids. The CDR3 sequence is CASSPRGIIAHEQYF. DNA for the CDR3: TGTGCCAGCAGCCCGAGGGGGATCATAGCCCACGAGCAGTACTTC.

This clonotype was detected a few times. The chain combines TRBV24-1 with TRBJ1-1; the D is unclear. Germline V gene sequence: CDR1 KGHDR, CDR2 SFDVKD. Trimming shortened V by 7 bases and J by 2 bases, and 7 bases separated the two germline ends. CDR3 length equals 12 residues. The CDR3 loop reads CATSPDNTEAFF. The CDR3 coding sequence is TGTGCCACCAGCCCCGACAACACTGAAGCTTTCTTT.

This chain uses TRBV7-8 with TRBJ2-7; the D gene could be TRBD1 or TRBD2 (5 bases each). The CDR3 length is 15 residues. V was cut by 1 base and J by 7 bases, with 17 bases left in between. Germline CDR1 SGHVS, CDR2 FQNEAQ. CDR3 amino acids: CASSLGGLDEGEQYF. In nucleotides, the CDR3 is TGTGCCAGCAGCTTAGGCGGCCTAGATGAGGGGGAGCAGTACTTC.

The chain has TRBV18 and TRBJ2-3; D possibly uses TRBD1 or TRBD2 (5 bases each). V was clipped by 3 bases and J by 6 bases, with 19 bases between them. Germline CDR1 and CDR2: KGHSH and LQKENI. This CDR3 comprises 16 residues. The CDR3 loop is CASSPVGDPELDTQYF. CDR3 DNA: TGTGCCAGCTCACCGGTGGGGGACCCGGAACTGGATACGCAGTATTTT.

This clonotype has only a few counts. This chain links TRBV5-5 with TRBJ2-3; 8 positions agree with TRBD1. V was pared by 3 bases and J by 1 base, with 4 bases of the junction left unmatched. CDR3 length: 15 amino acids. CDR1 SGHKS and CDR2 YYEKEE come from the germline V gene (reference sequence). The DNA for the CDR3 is TGTGCCAGCAGCTCGATGACAGGGGGCACAGATACGCAGTATTTT. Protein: CASSSMTGGTDTQYF.

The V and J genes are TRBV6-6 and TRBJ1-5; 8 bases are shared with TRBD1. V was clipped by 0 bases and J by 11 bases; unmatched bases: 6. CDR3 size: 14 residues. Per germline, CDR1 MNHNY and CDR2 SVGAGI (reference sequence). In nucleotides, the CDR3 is TGTGCCAGCAGTTACTCGACAGGGGCAGGGGCCCAGCATTTT. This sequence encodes CASSYSTGAGAQHF.

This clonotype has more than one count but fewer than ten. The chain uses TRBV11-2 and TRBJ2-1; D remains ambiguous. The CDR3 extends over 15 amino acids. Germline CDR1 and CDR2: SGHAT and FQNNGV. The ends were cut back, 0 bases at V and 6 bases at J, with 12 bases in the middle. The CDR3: CASSLDVYTFNEQFF. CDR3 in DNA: TGTGCCAGCAGCTTAGACGTTTATACTTTCAATGAGCAGTTCTTC. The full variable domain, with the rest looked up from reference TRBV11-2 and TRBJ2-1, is EAGVAQSPRYKIIEKRQSVAFWCNPISGHATLYWYQQILGQGPKLLIQFQNNGVVDDSQLPKDRFSAERLKGVDSTLKIQPAKLEDSAVYLCASSLDVYTFNEQFFGPGTRLTVL.

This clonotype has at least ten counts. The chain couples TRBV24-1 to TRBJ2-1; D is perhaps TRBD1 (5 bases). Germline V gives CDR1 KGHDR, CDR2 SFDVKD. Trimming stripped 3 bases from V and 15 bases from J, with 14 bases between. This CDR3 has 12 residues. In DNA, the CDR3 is TGTGCCACCAGTGATACTCGACAGTTACGGTTCTTC. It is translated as CATSDTRQLRFF.

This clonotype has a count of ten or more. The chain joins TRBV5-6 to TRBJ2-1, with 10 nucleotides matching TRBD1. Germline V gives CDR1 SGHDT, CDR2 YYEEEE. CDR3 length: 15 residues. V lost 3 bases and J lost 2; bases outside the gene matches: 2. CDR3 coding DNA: TGTGCCAGCAGCTCCGGGACAGGGGCCTACAATGAGCAGTTCTTC. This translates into CASSSGTGAYNEQFF.

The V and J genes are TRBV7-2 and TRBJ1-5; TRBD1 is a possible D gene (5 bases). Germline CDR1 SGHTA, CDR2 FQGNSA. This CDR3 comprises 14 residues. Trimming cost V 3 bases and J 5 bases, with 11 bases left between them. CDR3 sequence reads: CASSFIDSDQPQHF. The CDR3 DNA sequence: TGTGCCAGCAGCTTTATCGACAGTGATCAGCCCCAGCATTTT.

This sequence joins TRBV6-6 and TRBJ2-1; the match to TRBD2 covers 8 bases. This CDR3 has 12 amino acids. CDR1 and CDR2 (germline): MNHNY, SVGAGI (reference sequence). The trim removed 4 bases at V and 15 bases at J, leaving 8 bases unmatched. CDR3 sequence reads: CASSSTGTRLFF. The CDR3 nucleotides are TGTGCCAGCAGTTCGACCGGGACTAGGCTGTTCTTC.

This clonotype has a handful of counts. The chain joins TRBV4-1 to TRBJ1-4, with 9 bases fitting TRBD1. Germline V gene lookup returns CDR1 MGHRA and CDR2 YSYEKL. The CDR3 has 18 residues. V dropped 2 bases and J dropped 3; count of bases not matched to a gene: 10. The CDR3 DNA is TGCGCCAGCAGCCAAACGAATTCACAGGGGGCACCTAATGAAAAACTGTTTTTT. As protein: CASSQTNSQGAPNEKLFF.

CDR3 sequence (DNA): TGCGCCAGCCAACAGGTCGGTTCCTACAATGAGCAGTTCTTC. This translates into CASQQVGSYNEQFF. The genes are TRBV4-1 and TRBJ2-1; a possible D gene is TRBD1 (5 bases). The CDR3 is 14 residues long. Germline V CDR1 and CDR2: MGHRA, YSYEKL. V was cut by 8 bases and J by 1 base, with 12 bases left in between.

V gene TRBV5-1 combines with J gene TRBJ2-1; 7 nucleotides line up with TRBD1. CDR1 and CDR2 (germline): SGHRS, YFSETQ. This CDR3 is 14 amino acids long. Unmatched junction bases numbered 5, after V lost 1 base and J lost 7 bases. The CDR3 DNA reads TGCGCCAGCAGCTTGATAGACAGGGAAAATGAGCAGTTCTTC. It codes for CASSLIDRENEQFF.